The next 2 T cell receptor beta chains were all read from a single sample in a study of cytomegalovirus exposure and HLA in healthy donors. Vbeta (60) and Jbeta (13) primers were used in the PCR. The repertoire was sequenced with immunoSEQ multiplex PCR; TCRdb's copy has only in-frame clones and lacks some. Its clone listing holds about 130,000 clones. The sequencing sample was made of PBMCs. These receptors were taken from a woman aged 55-69 years in good health and CMV-seronegative.

V usage is TRBV29-1 and J usage is TRBJ2-3; weak D call: TRBD1 (5 bases). Trimming removed 6 bases from V and 6 bases from J, with 19 bases in between. CDR3 size: 14 residues. Germline V gene sequence: CDR1 SQVTM, CDR2 ANQGSEA. CDR3 region: CSVARTPRTDTQYF. CDR3 nucleotide sequence: TGCAGCGTAGCCAGGACACCCCGGACGGATACGCAGTATTTT.

This chain connects TRBV5-1 to TRBJ1-4, with TRBD1 as a possible D gene (5 bases). Looked up from germline, CDR1 is SGHRS and CDR2 is YFSETQ. V was cut by 4 bases and J by 3 bases, with 16 bases left in between. The CDR3 spans 16 residues. CDR3 DNA: TGCGCCAGCAGCCTGGGACCGGTGGAGGCTAATGAAAAACTGTTTTTT. Amino acids: CASSLGPVEANEKLFF. The entire variable domain, with the rest obtained from reference TRBV5-1 and TRBJ1-4, is as follows: KAGVTQTPRYLIKTRGQQVTLSCSPISGHRSVSWYQQTPGQGLQFLFEYFSETQRNKGNFPGRFSGRQFSNSRSEMNVSTLELGDSALYLCASSLGPVEANEKLFFGSGTQLSVL.